The table lists the clone carrying this T cell receptor (beta chain) with a few counts. The antigen is undetermined. TCRdb independently ran MiXCR on the 5' RACE reads; one entry per CDR3 protein. The data contain 300,000 to 400,000 distinct CDR3 sequences, approximately 14% of them seen just once; the ten biggest clones take up about 22%. The source of the sample is a study of T-cell memory formation after mild COVID-19. At the level of the study: TCR clusters largely stayed donor specific.

The CDR3 sequence is 15 residues long. The ends lost 6 bases at V and 1 base at J; junction bases unmatched: 8. Study-wide findings and caveats: Contracting CD4+ clones sat mainly in CM and EM; CD8+ in EMRA. A subset of responding clones appeared in pre-infection memory, suggesting cross-reactive memory joined. Clones that got smaller from day 15 to 85 had even CD4/CD8, while clones growing later tipped toward CD4+.

The V and J genes are TRBV12-3 or TRBV12-4 and TRBJ1-1; 7 bases are shared with TRBD1. Material for sequencing was PBMCs or a T cell subset sorted from them (not recorded which). The TCR originated in a man aged 18 to 29 who had mild COVID-19 (a few samples of this study predate the infection). Cell type and time point are not known. The CDR3 nucleotides are TGTGCCAGCAGCACCACAGGGGTTTGGAACACTGAAGCTTTCTTT. As protein: CASSTTGVWNTEAFF.